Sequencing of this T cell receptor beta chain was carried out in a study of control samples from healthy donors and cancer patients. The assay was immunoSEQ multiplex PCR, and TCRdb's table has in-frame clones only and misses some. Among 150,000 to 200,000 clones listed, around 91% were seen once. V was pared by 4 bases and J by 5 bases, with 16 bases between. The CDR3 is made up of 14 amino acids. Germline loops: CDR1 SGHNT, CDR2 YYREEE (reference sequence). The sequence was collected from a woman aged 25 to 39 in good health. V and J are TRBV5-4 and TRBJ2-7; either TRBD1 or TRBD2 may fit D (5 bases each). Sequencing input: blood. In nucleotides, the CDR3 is TGTGCCAGCAGCCCCGGGACGTATGCAAACGAGCAGTACTTC. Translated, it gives CASSPGTYANEQYF.